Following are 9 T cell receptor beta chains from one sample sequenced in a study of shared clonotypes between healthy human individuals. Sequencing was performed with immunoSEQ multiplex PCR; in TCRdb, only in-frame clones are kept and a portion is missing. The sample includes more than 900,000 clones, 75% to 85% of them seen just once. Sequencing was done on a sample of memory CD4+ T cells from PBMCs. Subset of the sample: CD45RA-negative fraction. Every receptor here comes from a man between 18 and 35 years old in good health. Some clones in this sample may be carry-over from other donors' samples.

DNA of the CDR3: TGTGCCGGCCAACAACAGGGGCCGGGAAGCTACACCTTC. Its translation: CAGQQQGPGSYTF. This chain connects TRBV30 to TRBJ1-2, with 7 bases lining up with TRBD1. This CDR3 is 13 amino acids long. From germline, CDR1 is GTSNPN and CDR2 SVGIG (reference sequence). V gave up 8 bases and J gave up 9 bases; unmatched junction bases: 15.

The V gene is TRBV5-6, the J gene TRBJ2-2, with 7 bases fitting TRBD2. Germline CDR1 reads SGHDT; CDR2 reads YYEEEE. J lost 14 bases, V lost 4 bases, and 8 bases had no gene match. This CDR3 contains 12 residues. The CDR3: CASSETPGLLFF. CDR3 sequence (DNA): TGTGCCAGCAGCGAGACACCGGGACTACTGTTTTTT.

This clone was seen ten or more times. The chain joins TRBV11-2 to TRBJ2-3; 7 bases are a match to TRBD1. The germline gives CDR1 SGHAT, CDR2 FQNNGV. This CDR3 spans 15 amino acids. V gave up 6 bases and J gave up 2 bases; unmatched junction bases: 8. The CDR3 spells CASRLRGQPTDTQYF. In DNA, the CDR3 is TGTGCCAGCAGGCTTAGGGGGCAGCCCACAGATACGCAGTATTTT. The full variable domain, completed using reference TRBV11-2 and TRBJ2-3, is EAGVAQSPRYKIIEKRQSVAFWCNPISGHATLYWYQQILGQGPKLLIQFQNNGVVDDSQLPKDRFSAERLKGVDSTLKIQPAKLEDSAVYLCASRLRGQPTDTQYFGPGTRLTVL.

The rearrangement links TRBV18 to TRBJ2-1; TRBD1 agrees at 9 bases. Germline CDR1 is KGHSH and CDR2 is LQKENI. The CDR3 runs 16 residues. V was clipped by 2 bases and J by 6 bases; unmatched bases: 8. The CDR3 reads CASSPAGTGPGNEQFF. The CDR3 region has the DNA TGTGCCAGCTCACCAGCCGGGACAGGGCCCGGCAATGAGCAGTTCTTC.

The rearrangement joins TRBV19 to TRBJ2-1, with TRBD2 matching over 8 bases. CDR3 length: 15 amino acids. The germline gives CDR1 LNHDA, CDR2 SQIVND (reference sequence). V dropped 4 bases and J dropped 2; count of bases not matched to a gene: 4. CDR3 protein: CASSTQGLAYNEQFF. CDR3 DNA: TGTGCCAGTAGTACCCAGGGACTAGCCTACAATGAGCAGTTCTTC. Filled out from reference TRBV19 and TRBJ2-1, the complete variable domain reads DGGITQSPKYLFRKEGQNVTLSCEQNLNHDAMYWYRQDPGQGLRLIYYSQIVNDFQKGDIAEGYSVSREKKESFPLTVTSAQKNPTAFYLCASSTQGLAYNEQFFGPGTRLTVL.

DNA for the CDR3: TGTGCCAGCAGTGAAATACGTACAGGGCAAAAAAACACCATATATTTT. Its translation: CASSEIRTGQKNTIYF. The chain couples TRBV6-1 to TRBJ1-3; D might be TRBD1 (6 bases). Trimming stripped 2 bases from V and 6 bases from J, with 17 bases between. This CDR3 is 16 amino acids long. Germline CDR1 reads MNHNS; CDR2 reads SASEGT.

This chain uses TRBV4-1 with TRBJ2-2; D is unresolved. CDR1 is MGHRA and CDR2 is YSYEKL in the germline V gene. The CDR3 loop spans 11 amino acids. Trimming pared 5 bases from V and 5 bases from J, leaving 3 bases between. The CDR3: CASSSTGELFF. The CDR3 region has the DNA TGCGCCAGCAGCAGTACCGGGGAGCTGTTTTTT.

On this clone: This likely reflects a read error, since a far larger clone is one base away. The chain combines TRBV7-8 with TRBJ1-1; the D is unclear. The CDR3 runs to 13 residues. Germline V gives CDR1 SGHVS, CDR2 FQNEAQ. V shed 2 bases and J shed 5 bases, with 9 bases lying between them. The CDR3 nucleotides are TGTGCCAGCAGCTTATCCCCGGGGACTGAAGCTTTCTTT. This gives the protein CASSLSPGTEAFF.

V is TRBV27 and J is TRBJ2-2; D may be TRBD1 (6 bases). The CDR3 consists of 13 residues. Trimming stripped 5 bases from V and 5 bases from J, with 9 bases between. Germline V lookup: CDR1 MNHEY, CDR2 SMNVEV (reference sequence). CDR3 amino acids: CASSKDRTGELFF. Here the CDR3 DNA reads TGTGCCAGCAGTAAGGACAGAACCGGGGAGCTGTTTTTT.